Below, 11 T cell receptor beta chains from the same sample are listed, as sequenced in a study of shared clonotypes between healthy human individuals. Assay used: immunoSEQ multiplex PCR; TCRdb lists only in-frame clones, some missing. This sample has about 700,000 clones; over 65% occur once, and the top ten carry more than 1.5%. Sequencing input: memory CD4+ T cells sorted from blood. Specified subset: CD45RA-negative fraction. The origin of the receptors is a woman in her twenties or thirties in good health.

The chain recombines TRBV6-1 with TRBJ1-1; the D gene is possibly TRBD1 (5 bases). The germline V and J ends were trimmed by 4 bases and 7 bases, with 13 bases remaining between them. The CDR3 is made up of 13 amino acids. The germline V gene encodes CDR1 MNHNS and CDR2 SASEGT. The CDR3 loop is CASSGYRIGEAFF. The CDR3 DNA follows: TGTGCCAGCAGTGGTTACAGGATCGGTGAAGCTTTCTTT.

The chain combines TRBV7-2 with TRBJ2-7; no reliable D call. V lost 6 bases and J lost 3, with 6 bases in between. This CDR3 is built from 11 residues. Looked up from germline, CDR1 is SGHTA and CDR2 is FQGNSA. The chain's CDR3 is CASSPYYEQYF. CDR3 sequence (DNA): TGTGCCAGCAGTCCGTACTACGAGCAGTACTTC.

This clone came up once. This same CDR3 is encoded by further DNA sequences in the sample. The CDR3 loop is CASSLGLAGTYEQYF. For the CDR3, the DNA is TGTGCCAGCAGCTTAGGACTAGCGGGCACCTACGAGCAGTACTTC. The chain uses TRBV11-2 and TRBJ2-7; 10 bases fit TRBD2. This CDR3 has 15 residues. The germline V gene encodes CDR1 SGHAT and CDR2 FQNNGV. V trimming: 1 base; J trimming: 2 bases; junction bases outside the gene matches: 2.

The chain combines TRBV11-1 with TRBJ1-2; no reliable D call. The germline gives CDR1 SGHAT, CDR2 FQDESV (reference sequence). The germline V and J ends were trimmed by 4 bases and 0 bases, with 9 bases remaining between them. CDR3 length: 14 residues. The CDR3 DNA is TGTGCCAGCAGCTCCGGGCCCCCTAACTATGGCTACACCTTC. Translating it yields CASSSGPPNYGYTF.

This clone was recorded only once. The chain uses TRBV5-1 and TRBJ2-1; 8 nucleotides align to TRBD2. The germline V gene has CDR1 SGHRS and CDR2 YFSETQ. The CDR3 runs 15 residues. J was trimmed by 8 bases and V by 4 bases; bases with no gene match: 11. Here the CDR3 reads CASSGGGQFDYEQFF. CDR3 DNA: TGCGCCAGCAGCGGCGGGGGGCAGTTTGACTATGAGCAGTTCTTC.

This clone was seen a few times. The genes are TRBV7-2 and TRBJ2-2; the D gene is possibly TRBD2 (6 bases). This CDR3 spans 15 amino acids. V lost 1 base to trimming and J lost 1 base, with 7 bases between them. The V gene's germline CDR1 is SGHTA and CDR2 FQGNSA. The CDR3 DNA reads TGTGCCAGCAGCTTAGACGGGAGGAACACCGGGGAGCTGTTTTTT. Protein sequence: CASSLDGRNTGELFF.

This clone was picked up many times. The chain uses TRBV19 and TRBJ2-5; D unresolved. This CDR3 has 11 amino acids. V was clipped by 10 bases and J by 4 bases, with 10 bases between them. The V gene's germline CDR1 is LNHDA and CDR2 SQIVND (reference sequence). The CDR3 nucleotides are TGTGCCACGGGCAGAGGAGAGACCCAGTACTTC. Translating it yields CATGRGETQYF.

This chain connects TRBV7-3 to TRBJ2-1; 10 positions match TRBD2. Losses at the gene ends were 1 base for V and 10 bases for J; bases not matched to a gene: 7. Germline V lookup: CDR1 SGHTA, CDR2 FQGTGA. This CDR3 is built from 15 residues. The CDR3, as DNA: TGTGCCAGCAGCTTAAGCCTAGCGGGAGCTGACGAGCAGTTCTTC. Encoded protein: CASSLSLAGADEQFF. Variable domain in full (rest from reference TRBV7-3 and TRBJ2-1): GAGVSQTPSNKVTEKGKYVELRCDPISGHTALYWYRQSLGQGPEFLIYFQGTGAADDSGLPNDRFFAVRPEGSVSTLKIQRTERGDSAVYLCASSLSLAGADEQFFGPGTRLTVL.

The V call is TRBV25-1, the J call TRBJ1-1, with 8 bases fitting TRBD1. J lost 2 bases, V lost 8 bases, and 16 bases had no gene match. Germline CDR1 is MGHDK and CDR2 is SYGVNS. CDR3 length equals 17 residues. As DNA, the CDR3 is TGTGCCAGCGAAGGGCCAGGGGGCCTTACCTCCAACACTGAAGCTTTCTTT. As protein: CASEGPGGLTSNTEAFF.

On this clone itself: Other DNA sequences of this sample code for an identical CDR3. The chain has TRBV5-1 and TRBJ1-3, with 7 positions matching TRBD1. The CDR3 is 14 amino acids. V gave up 4 bases and J gave up 4 bases; unmatched junction bases: 5. Germline V lookup: CDR1 SGHRS, CDR2 YFSETQ. CDR3 bases: TGCGCCAGCAGCCCCGGGACAGACGGAAACACCATATATTTT. Residues: CASSPGTDGNTIYF.

This clone occurred many times. The chain is built from TRBV29-1 and TRBJ1-2; D not resolved. CDR3 length: 12 residues. V lost 3 bases, J lost 2 bases, and 7 bases lay in between. CDR1 SQVTM and CDR2 ANQGSEA come from the germline V gene. CDR3 coding DNA: TGCAGCGTTGACCGTCCAAACTATGGCTACACCTTC. Protein: CSVDRPNYGYTF.